This TCR beta chain appears in the sequencing data of a study of regulatory dendritic cells for organ transplantation (dated by TCRdb to about 2017). For the wider study: To make regulatory dendritic cells, monocytes were cultured with vitamin D3 on days 0 and 4, plus IL-10 on day 4. To evaluate the response of the DCs to a potent maturation-inducing agent, LPS was added to DC cultures on day 6. Sorted naive and memory CD4+ and CD8+ T cells had their TCRbeta repertoires sequenced both before and after allostimulation with either regulatory or mature dendritic cells. General conclusions and limits of the study: Allostimulation expanded memory CD8+ clones in both subjects, but regulatory dendritic cells appeared to induce more limited expansion than mature dendritic cells. Among the resting subsets, memory CD8+ T cells contained the most alloreactive TCR clonotypes. Naive CD4+ and CD8+ T cells showed highly diverse repertoires, whereas memory cells were less diverse and memory CD8+ cells were the most oligoclonal. Sequencing was done in only a couple of subjects, and the authors reported considerable heterogeneity between individuals in the alloreactive memory CD8+ T cell pool.

This clone was observed a few times. Its antigen remains unidentified. The sample holds no much larger clone one base away, and base qualities are not on file. The CDR3 holds 12 amino acids from the cysteine to the phenylalanine. Solely the CDR3 DNA is kept, with 36 bases framed from the first base. V is clipped by 9 bases and J by 3 bases, and the sequence between their germline boundaries is 9 bases long. Sequences LNHDA (CDR1) and SQIVND (CDR2) are obtained from the germline V gene (reference sequence). The TCRbeta CDR3 regions were amplified in a multiplexed two-step PCR with Vbeta-specific forward primers and Jbeta-specific reverse primers. Through the immunoSEQ service, the TCRbeta libraries were run on an Illumina instrument for sequencing. On the authors' methods: IMGT annotation was used to assign V, D and J genes, and synthetic CDR3 analogues were used to correct counts for multiplex PCR bias. In the immunoSEQ Analyzer, repertoire clonality was calculated as one minus normalized Shannon entropy. Whether a clone counted as expanded was decided by Fisher's exact test with Benjamini-Hochberg false discovery rate control and a two-tailed cutoff of P<0.01. Entries here come from immuneACCESS through TCRdb and include only in-frame sequences with V and J called. Some clones fail to appear in such tables; in the studies checked, an unresolved V gene covers under half of the shortfall, and the cause of the remainder is unknown. The V and J calls and the clone size are those of that table, but D and trimming were determined from the DNA. For this sample the table gives some 9,300 clones, of which approximately 65% were detected only once. Clones ranked in the top ten supply roughly 0.62% of the sample.

Sorted T cell subsets were CFSE-labeled and co-cultured for around five days with allogeneic regulatory or mature dendritic cells at a 1:10 DC:T ratio. Naive T cells were sorted as CD45RA+ and memory T cells as CD45RO+ CD4+ or CD8+ cells by FACS. A couple of healthy control subjects provided the T cells used for TCR sequencing. The Qiagen DNeasy Blood & Tissue Kit was used for extraction of genomic DNA. The chain joins TRBV19 to TRBJ2-1; TRBD2 is a possible D gene, resting on 6 matching bases. Specimen: naive CD4+ T cells from blood cultured with dendritic cells. In light of the paper, this sample's cell subset or site label describes: CD45RA+ naive T cells. This clonotype originated in a human donor in good health. The DNA is as follows: TGTGCCAGGCGGGGCAACTACAATGAGCAGTTCTTC. Translated, it gives CARRGNYNEQFF.